This T cell receptor (beta chain) came from a study of identical twins. Study-wide points: Insertions were reduced in abundant cord blood beta clonotypes but not in memory repertoires.

The authors used template switching to add a universal primer site and gave cDNA unique molecular identifiers. TCRdb re-derived calls from the 5' RACE reads in MiXCR, one entry per CDR3 protein. Among 750,000 to 950,000 distinct CDR3 sequences listed, roughly 12% were seen once. There are a few counts of this clonotype. The antigen remains unidentified. Per germline, CDR1 MNHNS and CDR2 SASEGT. The CDR3 loop spans 16 amino acids. V was clipped by 4 bases and J by 1 base; unmatched bases: 3. This same sample was also part of a study on yellow fever vaccine responses in identical twins.

The rearrangement joins TRBV6-1 to TRBJ2-1; 11 bases map to TRBD1. The clonotype comes from a woman aged 18-30 years in good health. What was sequenced was PBMCs. Here the CDR3 reads CASSARDRGSYNEQFF. The CDR3 DNA is TGTGCCAGCAGTGCCCGGGACAGGGGGTCCTACAATGAGCAGTTCTTC.